This TCR beta chain is from a study of control samples from healthy donors and cancer patients. This table comes from immunoSEQ multiplex PCR, and its TCRdb copy is limited to in-frame clones, with some not included. The data contain approximately 30,000 clones, around 94% of them seen just once; the ten biggest clones take up 6.6%. The CDR3 consists of 14 residues. V trimming: 6 bases; J trimming: 4 bases; junction bases outside the gene matches: 7. CDR1 and CDR2 from the germline V gene are SGHTA and FQGNSA. The sample comprised blood. The TCR sequence derives from a man in his sixties in good health. The chain combines TRBV7-2 with TRBJ2-5, with TRBD1 matching over 8 bases. The CDR3: CASRPTGGGETQYF. In DNA, the CDR3 is TGTGCCAGCAGGCCTACAGGGGGAGGAGAGACCCAGTACTTC.